This is a list of T cell receptor beta chains from one sample in a study of beta chain features in type 1 diabetes. The table came from immunoSEQ multiplex PCR; TCRdb's copy has only in-frame clones and leaves some out. The sample carries some 330,000 clones, roughly 12% recorded once. Sequencing was performed on naive CD4+ T cells from blood. Receptors were obtained from a woman aged 18-35 years with type 1 diabetes. Both conserved end residues are part of each CDR3. D genes are given only for firm matches. Rows give clone size only sometimes, using once, few, many, or a class for an expanded clone.

d_call	v_call	clone_size	j_call	cdr3_aa	cdr3_nt
NA	TRBV7-9	few	TRBJ2-3	CASSYGSTDTQYF	TGTGCCAGCAGCTATGGCAGCACAGATACGCAGTATTTT
NA	TRBV4-3	NA	TRBJ2-1	CASSQDILYNEQFF	TGCGCCAGCAGCCAAGATATCCTGTACAATGAGCAGTTCTTC
NA	TRBV7-2	NA	TRBJ1-4	CASSLLAREKLFF	TGTGCCAGCAGCTTATTAGCTCGGGAAAAACTGTTTTTT
NA	TRBV9	few	TRBJ2-5	CASSPRTAGETQYF	TGTGCCAGCAGCCCCCGGACAGCCGGGGAGACCCAGTACTTC
NA	TRBV18	NA	TRBJ2-6	CASSPSVSGANVLTF	TGTGCCAGCTCACCATCCGTATCTGGGGCCAACGTCCTGACTTTC
NA	TRBV29-1	NA	TRBJ2-7	CSARGGDSSYEQYF	TGCAGCGCACGGGGTGGAGATAGCTCCTACGAGCAGTACTTC
NA	TRBV7-9	few	TRBJ2-7	CASSFHGAYEQYF	TGTGCCAGCAGCTTCCACGGGGCCTACGAGCAGTACTTC
NA	TRBV5-1	NA	TRBJ2-3	CASSPTGTSTDTQYF	TGCGCCAGCAGCCCGACAGGTACTAGCACAGATACGCAGTATTTT
NA	TRBV19	few	TRBJ1-5	CASSPSARVSNQPQHF	TGTGCCAGTAGTCCCTCGGCCAGGGTGAGCAATCAGCCCCAGCATTTT
TRBD2	TRBV5-6	NA	TRBJ2-1	CASSYSGTTYNEQFF	TGTGCCAGCAGCTATAGCGGGACTACCTACAATGAGCAGTTCTTC
NA	TRBV9	few	TRBJ2-1	CASSGSGSSYNEQFF	TGTGCCAGCAGCGGTAGCGGTAGCTCCTACAATGAGCAGTTCTTC
NA	TRBV5-1	few	TRBJ1-2	CASSLAGPTQGYTF	TGCGCCAGCAGCCTTGCAGGGCCCACTCAGGGCTACACCTTC
NA	TRBV5-1	few	TRBJ1-1	CASSLRGTNTEAFF	TGCGCCAGCAGCTTGCGGGGGACGAACACTGAAGCTTTCTTT
NA	TRBV14	NA	TRBJ1-2	CASKERAGGYTF	TGTGCCAGCAAGGAACGGGCGGGTGGCTACACCTTC
NA	TRBV7-9	NA	TRBJ2-4	CARMGHQGQNIQYF	TGTGCCCGCATGGGACACCAGGGGCAAAACATTCAGTACTTC
TRBD1	TRBV5-1	NA	TRBJ1-1	CASSLRTGGPTEAFF	TGCGCCAGCAGCTTGAGGACAGGGGGACCGACTGAAGCTTTCTTT
NA	TRBV6-6	few	TRBJ1-1	CASSYSIGEGAFF	TGTGCCAGCAGTTACTCGATTGGGGAGGGAGCTTTCTTT
TRBD1	TRBV4-3	few	TRBJ2-6	CASSRKQGAGSGANVLTF	TGCGCCAGCAGCCGCAAACAGGGGGCTGGCTCTGGGGCCAACGTCCTGACTTTC
NA	TRBV19	NA	TRBJ2-5	CASSIALDSQETQYF	TGTGCCAGTAGTATAGCCTTGGACAGCCAAGAGACCCAGTACTTC
NA	TRBV11-2	NA	TRBJ1-5	CASSLGHLYSNQPQHF	TGTGCCAGCAGCTTGGGGCACCTTTATAGCAATCAGCCCCAGCATTTT
NA	TRBV28	few	TRBJ1-2	CASRYRDYGYTF	TGTGCCAGCAGGTACAGGGACTATGGCTACACCTTC
NA	TRBV4-2	NA	TRBJ2-1	CASSQDPLEEAGSSYNEQFF	TGTGCCAGCAGCCAGGATCCCCTCGAGGAGGCGGGGAGCTCCTACAATGAGCAGTTCTTC
TRBD2	TRBV4-3	few	TRBJ2-5	CASSQGTSGETQYF	TGCGCCAGCAGCCAGGGGACTAGCGGCGAGACCCAGTACTTC